The rows below give T cell receptor beta chains drawn from one sample of a study of cytomegalovirus exposure and HLA in healthy donors. The assay was immunoSEQ multiplex PCR, and TCRdb's table has in-frame clones only and misses some. This sample's clone table lists some 110,000 clones. Sequences were obtained from PBMCs. These receptors were collected from a young man in good health and CMV-seronegative. The CDR3 runs from the conserved cysteine through the conserved F or W. Fields, in order: V gene, D gene, J gene, CDR3 protein, CDR3 DNA. D genes are given only for firm matches.

TRBV13	TRBD2	TRBJ2-1	CASSLDPPAGGTDEQFF	TGTGCCAGCAGCTTAGACCCCCCAGCGGGGGGGACGGATGAGCAGTTCTTC
TRBV7-3	-	TRBJ2-2	CASSSDSNTGELFF	TGTGCCAGCAGCTCCGACTCGAACACCGGGGAGCTGTTTTTT
TRBV11-2	TRBD1	TRBJ2-7	CASSLAPPRDRVAYEQYF	TGTGCCAGCAGCTTAGCACCACCCCGGGACAGGGTAGCCTACGAGCAGTACTTC
TRBV27	TRBD1	TRBJ1-1	CASSARQGASRAFF	TGTGCCAGCAGTGCCCGACAGGGGGCTAGCCGAGCTTTCTTT
TRBV18	-	TRBJ1-2	CASSPPSGEFYGYTF	TGTGCCAGCTCACCACCGTCTGGGGAGTTCTATGGCTACACCTTC
TRBV7-9	-	TRBJ1-6	CASSLDTERSPLHF	TGTGCCAGCAGCTTAGACACAGAACGGTCACCCCTCCACTTT
TRBV9	TRBD2	TRBJ2-3	CASIPAGELTDTQYF	TGTGCCAGCATCCCAGCGGGGGAGCTCACAGATACGCAGTATTTT
TRBV7-2	TRBD1	TRBJ1-4	CASSPGTGGHEKLFF	TGTGCCAGCAGCCCTGGGACAGGGGGTCATGAAAAACTGTTTTTT
TRBV9	TRBD1	TRBJ1-6	CASSVAVGTVNSPLHF	TGTGCCAGCAGCGTAGCTGTCGGGACAGTTAATTCACCCCTCCACTTT
TRBV2	-	TRBJ2-1	CASSEESRQLSSYNEQFF	TGTGCCAGCAGTGAAGAGTCGAGACAGCTATCTTCCTACAATGAGCAGTTCTTC
TRBV25-1	-	TRBJ2-1	CASSSPSDSYNEQFF	TGTGCCAGCAGTTCCCCCAGCGACAGTTACAATGAGCAGTTCTTC
TRBV6-6	TRBD1	TRBJ2-7	CASTYGQEYEQYF	TGTGCCAGCACCTACGGACAGGAGTACGAGCAGTACTTC
TRBV7-8	-	TRBJ2-2	CASSLDRAMNTGELFF	TGTGCCAGCAGCTTAGACAGGGCCATGAACACCGGGGAGCTGTTTTTT
TRBV27	TRBD2	TRBJ2-1	CASSSPGLAGAGRGNEQFF	TGTGCCAGCAGTTCCCCCGGACTAGCGGGGGCTGGACGAGGGAATGAGCAGTTCTTC
TRBV5-1	TRBD1	TRBJ2-2	CASSSDRGLSGELFF	TGCGCCAGCAGCTCGGACAGGGGACTGTCCGGGGAGCTGTTTTTT
TRBV2	-	TRBJ2-6	CATSPGNSLSGANVLTF	TGTGCCACAAGCCCCGGTAATTCCTTATCTGGGGCCAACGTCCTGACTTTC
TRBV19	-	TRBJ2-5	CASSIGLLRAGEETQYF	TGTGCCAGTAGTATAGGCCTCCTTAGGGCAGGGGAAGAGACCCAGTACTTC
TRBV2	-	TRBJ1-1	CASRLQGRNTEAFF	TGTGCCAGCAGGCTCCAGGGGAGGAACACTGAAGCTTTCTTT
TRBV6-1	TRBD1	TRBJ2-7	CASSDRDRANYEQYF	TGTGCCAGCAGTGACCGGGACAGGGCCAACTACGAGCAGTACTTC
TRBV11-2	-	TRBJ1-1	CASSYGQMNTEAFF	TGTGCCAGCAGCTACGGACAGATGAACACTGAAGCTTTCTTT
TRBV9	-	TRBJ1-2	CASSPQSFYGYTF	TGTGCCAGCAGCCCACAGAGCTTCTATGGCTACACCTTC
TRBV5-4	-	TRBJ1-2	CASSLPGDEDGYTF	TGTGCCAGCAGCTTGCCCGGGGATGAGGATGGCTACACCTTC
TRBV5-1	TRBD1	TRBJ1-1	CASSQQGAGNTEAFF	TGCGCCAGCAGCCAACAGGGGGCCGGGAACACTGAAGCTTTCTTT
TRBV7-6	-	TRBJ1-2	CASSTPNADGYTF	TGTGCCAGCAGCACACCCAACGCAGATGGCTACACCTTC
TRBV6-1	-	TRBJ1-1	CASSELMGALTSHTEAFF	TGTGCCAGCAGTGAACTTATGGGGGCGTTGACTTCGCACACTGAAGCTTTCTTT
TRBV11-3	-	TRBJ2-7	CASSPSLGDPSSYEQYF	TGTGCCAGCAGCCCGTCCTTGGGAGACCCAAGCTCCTACGAGCAGTACTTC
TRBV11-2	TRBD2	TRBJ2-5	CASSSGGFQETQYF	TGTGCCAGCAGTTCCGGGGGGTTTCAAGAGACCCAGTACTTC
TRBV7-9	TRBD1	TRBJ1-5	CASSPGQGYQPQHF	TGTGCCAGCAGCCCCGGACAGGGGTATCAGCCCCAGCATTTT
TRBV27	TRBD1	TRBJ2-5	CASSTLGTGAGEQYF	TGTGCCAGCAGTACACTCGGGACAGGGGCGGGAGAGCAGTACTTC
TRBV11-3	TRBD1	TRBJ1-1	CASSLRTGENTEAFF	TGTGCCAGCAGCCTAAGGACAGGGGAGAACACTGAAGCTTTCTTT
TRBV6-1	-	TRBJ1-2	CASSEALNYGYTF	TGTGCCAGCAGTGAAGCCCTGAACTATGGCTACACCTTC
TRBV5-6	-	TRBJ2-1	CASNTYGERVSYNEQFF	TGTGCCAGCAACACATACGGCGAGAGGGTTTCCTACAATGAGCAGTTCTTC
TRBV28	TRBD1	TRBJ2-3	CASSLPGQGATDTQYF	TGTGCCAGCAGTTTACCGGGACAGGGGGCAACAGATACGCAGTATTTT
TRBV10-3	TRBD1	TRBJ1-1	CAITGTGMNTEAFF	TGTGCCATCACCGGGACAGGGATGAACACTGAAGCTTTCTTT
TRBV11-2	-	TRBJ1-2	CASSPDNRGIYGYTF	TGTGCCAGCAGCCCGGACAATCGTGGGATTTATGGCTACACCTTC
TRBV21-1	-	TRBJ1-3	CASSSFPGHFSGNTIYF	TGTGCCAGCAGCTCTTTTCCGGGACATTTCTCTGGAAACACCATATATTTT
TRBV9	-	TRBJ2-3	CASSVVVGGTDTQYF	TGTGCCAGCAGCGTAGTGGTAGGGGGCACAGATACGCAGTATTTT
TRBV2	-	TRBJ1-2	CASEEAGDYGYTF	TGTGCCAGCGAGGAGGCGGGGGACTATGGCTACACCTTC
TRBV9	TRBD1	TRBJ1-1	CASSVHRQGLGTEAFF	TGTGCCAGCAGCGTCCACAGACAGGGGTTGGGCACTGAAGCTTTCTTT
TRBV6-4	TRBD2	TRBJ2-1	CASSVTSGVNEQFF	TGTGCCAGCAGTGTTACTAGCGGGGTCAATGAGCAGTTCTTC
TRBV5-6	TRBD1	TRBJ1-6	CASSGQGLSYSPLHF	TGTGCCAGCAGTGGACAGGGGTTAAGTTATTCACCCCTCCACTTT
TRBV9	-	TRBJ2-7	CASSVDGIEQYF	TGTGCCAGCAGCGTAGACGGGATAGAGCAGTACTTC